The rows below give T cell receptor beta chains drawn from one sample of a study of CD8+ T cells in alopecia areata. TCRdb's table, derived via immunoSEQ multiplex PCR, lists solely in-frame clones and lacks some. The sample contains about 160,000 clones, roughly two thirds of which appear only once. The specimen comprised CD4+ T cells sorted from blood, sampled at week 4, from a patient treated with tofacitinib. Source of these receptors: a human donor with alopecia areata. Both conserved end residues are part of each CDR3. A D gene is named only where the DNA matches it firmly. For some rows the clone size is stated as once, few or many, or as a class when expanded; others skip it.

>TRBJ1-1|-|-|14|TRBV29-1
CSVKGPLGTTEAFF
TGCAGCGTTAAGGGACCTTTAGGGACCACTGAAGCTTTCTTT
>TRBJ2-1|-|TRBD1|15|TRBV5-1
CASSSVDRVINEQFF
TGCGCCAGCAGCTCCGTGGACAGGGTTATCAATGAGCAGTTCTTC
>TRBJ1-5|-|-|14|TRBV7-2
CASSLRGTNQPQHF
TGTGCCAGCAGCTTACGGGGCACAAATCAGCCCCAGCATTTT
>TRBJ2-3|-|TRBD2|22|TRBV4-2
CASSQDGIRSSALAGGRDTQYF
TGTGCCAGCAGCCAAGATGGAATTAGGTCCTCCGCCCTAGCGGGGGGTAGGGATACGCAGTATTTT
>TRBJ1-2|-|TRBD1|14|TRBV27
CASSSTGGFRGYTF
TGTGCCAGCAGTTCCACAGGGGGCTTTAGAGGCTACACCTTC
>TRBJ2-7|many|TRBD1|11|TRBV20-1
CSAYYRGSQYF
TGCAGTGCTTACTACAGGGGATCGCAGTACTTC
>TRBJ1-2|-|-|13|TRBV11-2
CASSPDRMNGYTF
TGTGCCAGCAGCCCCGACAGGATGAATGGCTACACCTTC
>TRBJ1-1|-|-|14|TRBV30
CAGREPSGNTEAFF
TGTGCCGGACGAGAGCCCTCAGGGAACACTGAAGCTTTCTTT
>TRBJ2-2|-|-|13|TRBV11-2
CASSPRLDGELFF
TGTGCCAGCAGCCCGCGACTAGACGGGGAGCTGTTTTTT
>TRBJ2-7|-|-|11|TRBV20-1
CSAKGRYEQYF
TGCAGTGCTAAGGGGCGTTACGAGCAGTACTTC
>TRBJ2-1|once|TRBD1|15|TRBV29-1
CSVERNRGTYNEQFF
TGCAGCGTTGAGCGGAACAGGGGGACCTACAATGAGCAGTTCTTC
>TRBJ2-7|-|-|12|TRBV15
CATSRPRGSQYF
TGTGCCACCAGCAGGCCGCGGGGTTCCCAGTACTTC
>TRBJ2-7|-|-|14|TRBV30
CAWSVGGAILEQYF
TGTGCCTGGAGTGTGGGGGGAGCCATCCTCGAGCAGTACTTC
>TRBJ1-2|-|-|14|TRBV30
CAWSDGSTNYGYTF
TGTGCCTGGAGTGATGGGTCAACGAACTATGGCTACACCTTC
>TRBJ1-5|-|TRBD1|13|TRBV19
CASSATGNQPQHF
TGTGCCAGTAGTGCGACAGGGAACCAGCCCCAGCATTTT
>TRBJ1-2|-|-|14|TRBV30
CAWSVPGSNYGYTF
TGTGCCTGGAGTGTACCTGGCAGTAACTATGGCTACACCTTC
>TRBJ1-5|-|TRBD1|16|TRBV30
CAWSARGTVGNQPQHF
TGTGCCTGGAGTGCAAGAGGGACAGTTGGCAATCAGCCCCAGCATTTT
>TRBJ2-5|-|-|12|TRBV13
CASSISGETQYF
TGTGCCAGCAGTATCAGCGGTGAGACCCAGTACTTC
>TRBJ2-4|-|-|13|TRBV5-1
CASSLPGVDIQYF
TGCGCCAGCAGCTTACCCGGAGTGGACATTCAGTACTTC
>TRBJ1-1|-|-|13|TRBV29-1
CSARGHPNTEAFF
TGCAGCGCCAGGGGACACCCGAACACTGAAGCTTTCTTT
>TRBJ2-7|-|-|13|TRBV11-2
CASTRLDRDEQYF
TGTGCCAGCACCCGCTTGGATAGGGACGAGCAGTACTTC
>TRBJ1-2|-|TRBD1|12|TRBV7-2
CASSPDRAGYTF
TGTGCCAGCAGCCCCGACAGGGCGGGCTACACCTTC
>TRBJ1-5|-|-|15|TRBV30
CAWSFGQGGDQPQHF
TGTGCCTGGAGCTTCGGACAAGGGGGGGATCAGCCCCAGCATTTT
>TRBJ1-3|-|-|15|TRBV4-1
CASSQDRVSGNTIYF
TGCGCCAGCAGCCAAGATAGGGTCTCTGGAAACACCATATATTTT
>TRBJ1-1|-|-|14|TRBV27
CASSTGRGYTEAFF
TGTGCCAGCAGTACAGGGCGAGGGTACACTGAAGCTTTCTTT